Below, one TCR beta chain is given with its context. These data are taken from a study of blood T cell repertoires in COVID-19. Germline V gives CDR1 LNHDA, CDR2 SQIVND (reference sequence). The CDR3 extends over 12 amino acids. Trimming left V 5 bases short and J 7 bases short, with 11 bases between. Source study methods: Amplification from reference gene primers served as the basis for estimated nucleated cell counts. TCRdb's copy holds only in-frame clones and misses some; the assay was immunoSEQ multiplex PCR. V, J and clone size derive from that table, while D and trimming were established from the DNA sequence. The table has 350,000 to 400,000 clones, about 88% seen once.

The TCR was taken from a woman between 25 and 40 years old who had recovered from COVID-19. Specimen: PBMCs or T cells enriched from blood (not recorded which). The chain carries TRBV19 and TRBJ1-2; D may be TRBD1 (5 bases). The chain's CDR3 is CASSPGQPGYTF. The CDR3 DNA follows: TGTGCCAGTAGTCCCGGACAACCTGGCTACACCTTC.